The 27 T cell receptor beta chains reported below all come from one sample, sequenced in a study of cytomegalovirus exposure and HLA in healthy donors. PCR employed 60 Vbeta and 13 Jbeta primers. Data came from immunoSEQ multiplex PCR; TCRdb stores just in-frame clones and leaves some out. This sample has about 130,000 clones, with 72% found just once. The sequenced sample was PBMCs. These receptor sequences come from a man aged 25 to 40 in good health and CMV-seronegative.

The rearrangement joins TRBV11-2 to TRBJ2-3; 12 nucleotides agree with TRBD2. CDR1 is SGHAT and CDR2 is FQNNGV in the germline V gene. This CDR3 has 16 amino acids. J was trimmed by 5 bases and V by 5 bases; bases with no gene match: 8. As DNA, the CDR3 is TGTGCCAGCAGCCCCTCACTAGCGGGGGGAATAGATACGCAGTATTTT. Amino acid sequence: CASSPSLAGGIDTQYF.

In DNA, the CDR3 is TGTGCCAGAGCGGACAGTTCTCCCCAATACTCTGGAAACACCATATATTTT. Its protein is CARADSSPQYSGNTIYF. This rearrangement joins TRBV7-2 to TRBJ1-3, with D possibly TRBD1 on 6 matching bases. Trimming cost V 9 bases and J 0 bases, with 21 bases left between them. Germline CDR1 SGHTA, CDR2 FQGNSA. The length of the CDR3 is 17 residues.

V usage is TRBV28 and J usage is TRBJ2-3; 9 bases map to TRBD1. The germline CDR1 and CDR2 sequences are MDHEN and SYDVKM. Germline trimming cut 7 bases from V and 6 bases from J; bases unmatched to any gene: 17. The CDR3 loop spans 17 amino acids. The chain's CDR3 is CASTSPVVGQGGDTQYF. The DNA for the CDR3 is TGTGCCAGCACCTCGCCCGTCGTGGGACAGGGCGGGGATACGCAGTATTTT.

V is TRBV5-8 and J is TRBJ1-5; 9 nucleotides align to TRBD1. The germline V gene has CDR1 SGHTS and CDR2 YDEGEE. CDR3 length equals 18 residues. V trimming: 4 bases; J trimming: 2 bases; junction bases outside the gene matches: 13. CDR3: CASSPFEGTGLGNQPQHF. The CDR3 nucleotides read TGTGCCAGCAGCCCTTTTGAAGGGACAGGGCTAGGCAATCAGCCCCAGCATTTT.

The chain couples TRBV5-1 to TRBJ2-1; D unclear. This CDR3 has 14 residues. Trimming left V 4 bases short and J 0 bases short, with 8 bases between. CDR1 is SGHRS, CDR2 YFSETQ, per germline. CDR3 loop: CASSPLPSYNEQFF. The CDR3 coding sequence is TGCGCCAGCAGCCCTCTCCCCTCCTACAATGAGCAGTTCTTC.

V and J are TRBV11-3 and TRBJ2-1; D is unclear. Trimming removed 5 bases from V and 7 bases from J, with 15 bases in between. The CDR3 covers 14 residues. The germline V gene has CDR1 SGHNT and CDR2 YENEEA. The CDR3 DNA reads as TGTGCCAGCAGCGCCTATAGCTCGGTAAATGAGCAGTTCTTC. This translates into CASSAYSSVNEQFF.

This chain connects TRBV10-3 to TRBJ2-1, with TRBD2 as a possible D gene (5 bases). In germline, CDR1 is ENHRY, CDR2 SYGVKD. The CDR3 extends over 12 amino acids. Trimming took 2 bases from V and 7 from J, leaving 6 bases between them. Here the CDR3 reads CAISEGENEQFF. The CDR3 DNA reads TGTGCCATCAGTGAGGGGGAGAATGAGCAGTTCTTC.

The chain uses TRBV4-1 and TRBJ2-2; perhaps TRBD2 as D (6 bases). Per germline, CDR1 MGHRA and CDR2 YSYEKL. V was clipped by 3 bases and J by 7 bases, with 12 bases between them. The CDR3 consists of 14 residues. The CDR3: CASSQQLRGGELFF. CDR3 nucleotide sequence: TGCGCCAGCAGCCAGCAGCTGCGGGGCGGGGAGCTGTTTTTT.

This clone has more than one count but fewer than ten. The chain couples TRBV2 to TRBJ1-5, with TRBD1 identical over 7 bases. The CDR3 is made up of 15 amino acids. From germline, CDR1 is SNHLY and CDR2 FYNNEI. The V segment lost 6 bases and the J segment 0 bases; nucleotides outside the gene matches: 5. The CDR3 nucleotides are TGTGCCAGCAGGAGGGACAGATATAGCAATCAGCCCCAGCATTTT. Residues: CASRRDRYSNQPQHF.

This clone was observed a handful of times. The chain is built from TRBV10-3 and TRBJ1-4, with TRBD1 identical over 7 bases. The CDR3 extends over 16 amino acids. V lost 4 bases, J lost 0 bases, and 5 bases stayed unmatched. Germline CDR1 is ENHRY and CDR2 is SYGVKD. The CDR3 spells CAISAGQASTNEKLFF. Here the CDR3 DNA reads TGTGCCATCAGTGCCGGACAGGCTTCAACTAATGAAAAACTGTTTTTT.

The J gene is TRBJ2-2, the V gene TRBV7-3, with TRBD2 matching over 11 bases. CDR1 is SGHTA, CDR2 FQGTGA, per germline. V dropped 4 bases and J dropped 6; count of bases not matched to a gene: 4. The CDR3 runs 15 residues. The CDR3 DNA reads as TGTGCCAGCAGCTCCCTAGCGGGGGGCCCCGGGGAGCTGTTTTTT. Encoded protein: CASSSLAGGPGELFF.

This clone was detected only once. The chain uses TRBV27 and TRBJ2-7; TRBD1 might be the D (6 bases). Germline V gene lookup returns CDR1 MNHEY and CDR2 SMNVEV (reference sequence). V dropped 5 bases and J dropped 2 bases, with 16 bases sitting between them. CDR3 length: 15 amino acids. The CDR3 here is CASSLGTYSTYEQYF. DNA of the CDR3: TGTGCCAGCAGTCTCGGGACATACTCGACCTACGAGCAGTACTTC.

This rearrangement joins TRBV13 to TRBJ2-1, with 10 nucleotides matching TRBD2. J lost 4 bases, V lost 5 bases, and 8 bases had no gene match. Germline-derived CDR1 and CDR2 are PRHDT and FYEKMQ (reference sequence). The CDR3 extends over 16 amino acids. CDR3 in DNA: TGTGCCAGCAGCCCATTAGCGGGGGGCGTTTACAATGAGCAGTTCTTC. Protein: CASSPLAGGVYNEQFF. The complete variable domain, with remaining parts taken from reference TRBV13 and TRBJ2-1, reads AAGVIQSPRHLIKEKRETATLKCYPIPRHDTVYWYQQGPGQDPQFLISFYEKMQSDKGSIPDRFSAQQFSDYHSELNMSSLELGDSALYFCASSPLAGGVYNEQFFGPGTRLTVL.

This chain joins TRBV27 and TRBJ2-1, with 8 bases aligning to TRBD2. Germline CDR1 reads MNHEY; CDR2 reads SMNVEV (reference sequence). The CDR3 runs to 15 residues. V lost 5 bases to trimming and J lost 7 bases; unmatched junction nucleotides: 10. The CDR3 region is CASSPGLVLENEQFF. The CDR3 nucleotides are TGTGCCAGCAGTCCGGGACTAGTCTTAGAAAATGAGCAGTTCTTC.

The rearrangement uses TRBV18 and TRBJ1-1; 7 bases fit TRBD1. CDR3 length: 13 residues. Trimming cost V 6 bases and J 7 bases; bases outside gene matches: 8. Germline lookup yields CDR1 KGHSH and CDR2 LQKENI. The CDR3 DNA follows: TGTGCCAGCTCCCTGAACCGGGACAGTGAAGCTTTCTTT. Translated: CASSLNRDSEAFF.

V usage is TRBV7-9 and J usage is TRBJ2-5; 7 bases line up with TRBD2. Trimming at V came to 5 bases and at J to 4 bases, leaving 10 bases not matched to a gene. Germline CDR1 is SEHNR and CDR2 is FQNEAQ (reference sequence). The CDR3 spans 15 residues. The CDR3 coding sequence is TGTGCCAGCAGCCTTGGGCGGGGGACCTTAGAGACCCAGTACTTC. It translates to CASSLGRGTLETQYF.

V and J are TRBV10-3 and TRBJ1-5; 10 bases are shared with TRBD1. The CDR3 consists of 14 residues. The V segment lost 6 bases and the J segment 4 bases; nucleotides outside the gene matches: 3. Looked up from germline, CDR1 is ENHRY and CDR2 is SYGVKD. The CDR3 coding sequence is TGTGCCATCAGAGGGACAGGGGCGAATCAGCCCCAGCATTTT. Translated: CAIRGTGANQPQHF.

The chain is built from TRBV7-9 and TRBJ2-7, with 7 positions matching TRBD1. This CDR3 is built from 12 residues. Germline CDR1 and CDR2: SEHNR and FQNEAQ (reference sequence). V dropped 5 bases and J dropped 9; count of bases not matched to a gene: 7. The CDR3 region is CASSPTGYGQYF. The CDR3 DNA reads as TGTGCCAGCAGCCCGACAGGGTATGGGCAGTACTTC.

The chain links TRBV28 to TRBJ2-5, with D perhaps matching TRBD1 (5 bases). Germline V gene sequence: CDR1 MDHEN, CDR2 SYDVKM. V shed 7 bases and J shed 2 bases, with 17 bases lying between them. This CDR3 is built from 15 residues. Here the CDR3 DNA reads TGTGCCAGCACGCCTTTGGGGCGAAGACAAGAGACCCAGTACTTC. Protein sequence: CASTPLGRRQETQYF.

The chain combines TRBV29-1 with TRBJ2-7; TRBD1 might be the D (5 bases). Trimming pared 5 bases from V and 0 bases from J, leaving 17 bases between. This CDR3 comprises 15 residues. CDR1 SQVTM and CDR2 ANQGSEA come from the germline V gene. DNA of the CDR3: TGCAGCGTTAAACCGCCGGGCAGGGACTCCTACGAGCAGTACTTC. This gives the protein CSVKPPGRDSYEQYF.

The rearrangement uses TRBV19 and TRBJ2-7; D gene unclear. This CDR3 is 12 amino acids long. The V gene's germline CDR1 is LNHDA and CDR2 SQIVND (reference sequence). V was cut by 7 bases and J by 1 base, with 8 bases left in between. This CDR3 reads CASKAWSYEQYF. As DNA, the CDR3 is TGTGCCAGTAAAGCCTGGTCCTACGAGCAGTACTTC.

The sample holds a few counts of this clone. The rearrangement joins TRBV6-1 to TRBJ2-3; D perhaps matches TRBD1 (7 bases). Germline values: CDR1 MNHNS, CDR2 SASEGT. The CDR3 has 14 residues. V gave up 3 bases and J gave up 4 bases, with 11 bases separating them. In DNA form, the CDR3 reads TGTGCCAGCAGTGACCCCAGGGGGGCAGATACGCAGTATTTT. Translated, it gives CASSDPRGADTQYF.

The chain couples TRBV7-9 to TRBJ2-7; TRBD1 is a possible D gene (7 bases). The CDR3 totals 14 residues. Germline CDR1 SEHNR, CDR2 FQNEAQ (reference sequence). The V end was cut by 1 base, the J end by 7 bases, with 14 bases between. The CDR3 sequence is CASSLGQGLREQYF. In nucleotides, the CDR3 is TGTGCCAGCAGCTTAGGACAGGGACTTAGGGAGCAGTACTTC.

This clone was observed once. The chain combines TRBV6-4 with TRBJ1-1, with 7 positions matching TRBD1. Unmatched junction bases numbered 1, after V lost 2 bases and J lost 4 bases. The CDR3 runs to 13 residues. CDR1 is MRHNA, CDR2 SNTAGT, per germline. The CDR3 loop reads CASSDDRATEAFF. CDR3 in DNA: TGTGCCAGCAGTGACGACAGGGCCACTGAAGCTTTCTTT.

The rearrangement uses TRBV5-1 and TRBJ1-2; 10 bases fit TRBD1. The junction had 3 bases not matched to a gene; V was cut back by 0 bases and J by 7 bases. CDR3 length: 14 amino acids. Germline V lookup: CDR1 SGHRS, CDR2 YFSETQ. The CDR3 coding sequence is TGCGCCAGCAGCTTGGGTGGGACAGGGGCTGGCTACACCTTC. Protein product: CASSLGGTGAGYTF.

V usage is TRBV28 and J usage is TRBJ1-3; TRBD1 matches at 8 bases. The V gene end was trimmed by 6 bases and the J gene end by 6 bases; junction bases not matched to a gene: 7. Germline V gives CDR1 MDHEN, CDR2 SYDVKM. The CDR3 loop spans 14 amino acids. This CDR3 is CASRKGQVENTIYF. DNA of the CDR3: TGTGCCAGCAGGAAGGGACAGGTGGAAAACACCATATATTTT.

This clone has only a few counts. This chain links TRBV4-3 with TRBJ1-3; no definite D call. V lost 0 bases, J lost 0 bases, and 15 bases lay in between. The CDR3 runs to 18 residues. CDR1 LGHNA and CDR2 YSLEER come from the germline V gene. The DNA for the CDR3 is TGCGCCAGCAGCCAAGAGGGAGGGAAAGGCTCCTCTGGAAACACCATATATTTT. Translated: CASSQEGGKGSSGNTIYF.